This TCR beta chain came from a study of spatial heterogeneity in lung cancer. Whole-study context: The average count in raw reads for each unique TCR and UMI combination exceeded nine appearances.

Time point noted: sample taken at primary tumor resection. From tumor, nontumor lung or frozen PBMC, whole RNA was taken unsorted for sequencing. The donors comprised approximately 75 untreated early-stage non-small cell lung cancer patients. Carried by each TCR cDNA molecule was a unique molecular identifier. Each CDR3 protein gets one entry after TCRdb re-called the 5' RACE reads with MiXCR. The sample yields under 7,500 distinct CDR3 sequences, 7% seen once. This CDR3 region has 15 residues. Trimming removed 3 bases from V and 1 base from J, with 12 bases in between. Germline CDR1 SNHLY, CDR2 FYNNEI. Ten or more counts support this clonotype. Being off target in a library aimed at alpha chains, this beta chain has a size of little meaning.

The receptor's source is a male donor with early-stage non-small cell lung cancer. This sequence joins TRBV2 and TRBJ1-1; D might be TRBD1 (5 bases). Source: PBMCs, taken at surgery. The chain's CDR3 is CASSESPGTNTEAFF. As DNA, the CDR3 is TGTGCCAGCAGTGAGAGTCCGGGGACGAACACTGAAGCTTTCTTT.